This T cell receptor (beta chain) was identified in a study of cytomegalovirus exposure and HLA in healthy donors. A note on this clone: Its target is not known.

Trimming cost V 6 bases and J 10 bases, with 13 bases left between them. Germline-derived CDR1 and CDR2 are MDHEN and SYDVKM. This CDR3 has 13 residues. 60 Vbeta and 13 Jbeta primers were used in PCR. Clones were read by immunoSEQ multiplex PCR, and TCRdb kept only the in-frame ones, dropping some. The profile covers about 220,000 clones, with less than 85% appearing a single time and around 0.63% taken by the ten largest. Overall study findings and caveats: At a 0.05 false discovery rate, a later analysis found approximately 15,000 TCR beta sequences to be associated with HLA alleles.

The chain is built from TRBV28 and TRBJ1-6; tentatively, D is TRBD1 (5 bases). This TCR came from a man between 18 and 29 years old in good health and CMV-seronegative. Sequenced material: PBMCs. The CDR3 nucleotides read TGTGCCAGCAGCAGGGAATCTCGATCACCCCTCCACTTT. It specifies CASSRESRSPLHF.